This T cell receptor beta chain originates from a study of persistence of HIV-infected CD4 T cells. The wider study: Suppressive ART had lasted a median of approximately 8 years. General study results and limits: CMV- and Gag-responding cells had lower TCRbeta richness than CD3/CD28-responding cells.

Cells were stimulated with CMV-infected fibroblast lysates at 10 ug/mL. Memory cells lacking CD40L and CD69 with high CD45RO were sorted. Adults with HIV-1 started suppressive ART while chronically infected. Donors had CD4+ T cell counts above 400 cells/uL and were CMV-seropositive. Germline V CDR1 and CDR2: SGDLS, YYNGEE. Trimming cost V 3 bases and J 4 bases, with 7 bases left between them. This CDR3 has 12 amino acids. The immunoSEQ assay was version 4, run in survey mode. Assay used: immunoSEQ multiplex PCR; TCRdb lists only in-frame clones, some missing. This sample has 40,000 to 50,000 clones; over 70% occur once, and the top ten carry around 3%. On this clone itself: Its antigen is still unknown.

The sequenced sample was CD4+ T cells sorted from PBMCs after approximately 18-hour stimulation, obtained from a patient who received antiretroviral therapy. The chain carries TRBV9 and TRBJ1-2; no firm D call. This sequence was found in an adult man with HIV who was CMV-seropositive. Here the CDR3 reads CASSGFRYGYTF. In nucleotides, the CDR3 is TGTGCCAGCAGCGGTTTTCGCTATGGCTACACCTTC.